In this sample, the clone carrying this T cell receptor beta chain turned up many times. Antigen: not known. The CDR3 is 13 amino acids. Trimming took off 0 bases at V and 7 bases at J, with 7 bases between the two ends. Germline V gives CDR1 LGHNA, CDR2 YNFKEQ. This specimen comes from a study of spatial heterogeneity in lung cancer. For the study at large: Tumor regions showed TCR transcript counts that correlated strongly with a T cell module score from matched bulk RNA-seq. More than eight raw reads, on average, carried each unique TCR and UMI combination. General study points: Tumor mutation count correlated with how many alpha and beta TCRs expanded intratumorally.

TCR cDNA molecules were tagged individually, and each one carried a unique molecular identifier. TCRdb analysed the 5' RACE reads with MiXCR anew, one entry per CDR3 protein. The data show fewer than 15,000 distinct CDR3 sequences, more than 3% seen once. The time point: sample taken at primary tumor resection. Frozen PBMC, nontumor lung or tumor provided whole RNA, which was sequenced unsorted. The source is a male donor with early-stage non-small cell lung cancer. V usage is TRBV4-2 and J usage is TRBJ1-5; no firm D call. The sample in question was lung tumor tissue, obtained at surgery. The CDR3 sequence is CASSQDGYQPQHF. In DNA, the CDR3 is TGTGCCAGCAGCCAAGATGGGTACCAGCCCCAGCATTTT.